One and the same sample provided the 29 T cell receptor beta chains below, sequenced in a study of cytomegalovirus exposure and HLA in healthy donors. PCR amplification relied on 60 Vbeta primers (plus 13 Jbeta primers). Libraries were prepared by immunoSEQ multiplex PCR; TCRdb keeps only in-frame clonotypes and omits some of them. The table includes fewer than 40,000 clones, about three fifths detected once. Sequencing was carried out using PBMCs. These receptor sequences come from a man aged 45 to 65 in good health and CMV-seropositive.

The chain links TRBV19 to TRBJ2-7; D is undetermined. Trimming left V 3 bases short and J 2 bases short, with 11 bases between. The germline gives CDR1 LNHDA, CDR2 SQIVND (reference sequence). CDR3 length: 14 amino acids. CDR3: CASSIQLRTYEQYF. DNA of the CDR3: TGTGCCAGTAGTATCCAACTACGGACCTACGAGCAGTACTTC.

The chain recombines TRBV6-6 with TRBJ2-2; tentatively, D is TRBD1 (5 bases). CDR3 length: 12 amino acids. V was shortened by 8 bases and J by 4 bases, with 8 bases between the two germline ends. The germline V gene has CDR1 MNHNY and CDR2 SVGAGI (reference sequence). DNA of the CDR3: TGTGCCAGCGGGGCGACCACCGGGGAGCTGTTTTTT. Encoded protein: CASGATTGELFF.

The CDR3 here is CASSYSRQNYGYTF. The CDR3 nucleotides read TGTGCCAGCAGTTACTCGAGACAGAACTATGGCTACACCTTC. This rearrangement joins TRBV6-5 to TRBJ1-2, with D tentatively TRBD1 (5 bases). This CDR3 has 14 residues. The V gene's germline CDR1 is MNHEY and CDR2 SVGAGI. The germline V and J ends were trimmed by 0 bases and 2 bases, with 7 bases remaining between them.

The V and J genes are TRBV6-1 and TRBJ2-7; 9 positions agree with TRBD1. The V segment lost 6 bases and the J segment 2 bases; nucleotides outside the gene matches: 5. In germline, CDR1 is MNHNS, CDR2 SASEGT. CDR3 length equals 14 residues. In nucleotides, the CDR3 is TGTGCCAGCAGGGACAGGGGCCACGCCTACGAGCAGTACTTC. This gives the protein CASRDRGHAYEQYF.

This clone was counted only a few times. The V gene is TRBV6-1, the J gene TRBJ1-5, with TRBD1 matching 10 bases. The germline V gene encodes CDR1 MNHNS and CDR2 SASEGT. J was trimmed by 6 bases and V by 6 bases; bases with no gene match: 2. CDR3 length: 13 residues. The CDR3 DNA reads TGTGCCAGCAGCGGGGACAGGGGTCAGCCCCAGCATTTT. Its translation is CASSGDRGQPQHF.

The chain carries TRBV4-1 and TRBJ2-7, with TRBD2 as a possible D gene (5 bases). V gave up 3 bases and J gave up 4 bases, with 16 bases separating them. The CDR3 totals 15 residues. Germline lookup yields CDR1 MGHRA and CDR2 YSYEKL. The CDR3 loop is CASSHHPSPGYEQYF. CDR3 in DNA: TGCGCCAGCAGCCATCACCCATCTCCGGGGTACGAGCAGTACTTC.

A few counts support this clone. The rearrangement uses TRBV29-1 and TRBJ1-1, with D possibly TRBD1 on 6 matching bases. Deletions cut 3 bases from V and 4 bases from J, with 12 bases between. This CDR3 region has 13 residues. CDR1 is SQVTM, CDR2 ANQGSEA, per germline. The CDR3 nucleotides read TGCAGCGTTGACTCCCAGGGGACCACTGAAGCTTTCTTT. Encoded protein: CSVDSQGTTEAFF. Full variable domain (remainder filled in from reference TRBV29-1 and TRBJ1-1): SAVISQKPSRDICQRGTSLTIQCQVDSQVTMMFWYRQQPGQSLTLIATANQGSEATYESGFVIDKFPISRPNLTFSTLTVSNMSPEDSSIYLCSVDSQGTTEAFFGQGTRLTVV.

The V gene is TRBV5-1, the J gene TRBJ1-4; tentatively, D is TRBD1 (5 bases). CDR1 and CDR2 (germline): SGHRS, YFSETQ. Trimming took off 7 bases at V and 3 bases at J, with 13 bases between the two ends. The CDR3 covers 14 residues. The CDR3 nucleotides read TGCGCCAGCGGGTCGGGGGGACCTAATGAAAAACTGTTTTTT. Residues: CASGSGGPNEKLFF.

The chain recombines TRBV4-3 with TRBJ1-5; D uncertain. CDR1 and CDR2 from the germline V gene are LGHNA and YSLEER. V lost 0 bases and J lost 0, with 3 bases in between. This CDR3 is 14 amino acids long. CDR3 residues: CASSQDSSNQPQHF. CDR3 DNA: TGCGCCAGCAGCCAAGACAGTAGCAATCAGCCCCAGCATTTT.

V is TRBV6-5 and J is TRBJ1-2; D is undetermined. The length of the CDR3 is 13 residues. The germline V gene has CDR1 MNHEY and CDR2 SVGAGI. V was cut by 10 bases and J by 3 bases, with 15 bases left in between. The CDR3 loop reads CAIRSGMDYGYTF. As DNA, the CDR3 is TGTGCCATCCGAAGCGGTATGGACTATGGCTACACCTTC.

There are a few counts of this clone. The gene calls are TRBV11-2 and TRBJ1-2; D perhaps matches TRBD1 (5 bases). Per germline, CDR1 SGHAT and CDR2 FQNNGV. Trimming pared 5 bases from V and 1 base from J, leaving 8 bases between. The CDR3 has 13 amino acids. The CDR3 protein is CASSPGFNYGYTF. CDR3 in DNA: TGTGCCAGCAGCCCAGGGTTTAACTATGGCTACACCTTC.

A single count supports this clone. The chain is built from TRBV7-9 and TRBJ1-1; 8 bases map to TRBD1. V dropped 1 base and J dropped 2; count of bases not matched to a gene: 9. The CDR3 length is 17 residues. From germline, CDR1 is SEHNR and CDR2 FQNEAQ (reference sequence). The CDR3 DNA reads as TGTGCCAGCAGCTTAGTAGGGGGAGACAGGGGAAACACTGAAGCTTTCTTT. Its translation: CASSLVGGDRGNTEAFF.

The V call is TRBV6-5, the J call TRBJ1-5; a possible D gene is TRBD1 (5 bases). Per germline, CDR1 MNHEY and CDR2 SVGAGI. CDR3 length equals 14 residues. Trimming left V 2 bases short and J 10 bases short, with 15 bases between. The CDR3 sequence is CASSYGAGLEPQHF. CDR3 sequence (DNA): TGTGCCAGCAGTTACGGGGCCGGATTGGAACCCCAGCATTTT.

The CDR3 sequence: CASSLVAGGIPWEQYF. In DNA, the CDR3 is TGTGCCAGCAGCTTGGTAGCGGGGGGAATCCCCTGGGAGCAGTACTTC. This sequence joins TRBV5-6 and TRBJ2-7, with 10 bases fitting TRBD2. CDR1 and CDR2 from the germline V gene are SGHDT and YYEEEE. V shed 0 bases and J 7 bases; nucleotides not matched to a gene: 10. This CDR3 is 16 amino acids long.

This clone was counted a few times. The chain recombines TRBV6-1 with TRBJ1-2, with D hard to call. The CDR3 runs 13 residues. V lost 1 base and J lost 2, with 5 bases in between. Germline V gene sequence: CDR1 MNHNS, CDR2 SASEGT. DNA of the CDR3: TGTGCCAGCAGTGAAGACGGGAACTATGGCTACACCTTC. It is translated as CASSEDGNYGYTF.

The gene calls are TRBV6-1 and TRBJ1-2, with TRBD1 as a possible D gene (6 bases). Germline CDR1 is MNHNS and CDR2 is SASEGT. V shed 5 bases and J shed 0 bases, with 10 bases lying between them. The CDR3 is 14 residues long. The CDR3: CASSRDTTNYGYTF. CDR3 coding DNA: TGTGCCAGCAGTAGGGACACTACTAACTATGGCTACACCTTC.

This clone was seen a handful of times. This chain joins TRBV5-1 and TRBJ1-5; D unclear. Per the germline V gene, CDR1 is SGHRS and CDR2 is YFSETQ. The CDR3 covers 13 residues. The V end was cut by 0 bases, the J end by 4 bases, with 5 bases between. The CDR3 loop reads CASSLDGNQPQHF. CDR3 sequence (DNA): TGCGCCAGCAGCTTGGACGGGAATCAGCCCCAGCATTTT.

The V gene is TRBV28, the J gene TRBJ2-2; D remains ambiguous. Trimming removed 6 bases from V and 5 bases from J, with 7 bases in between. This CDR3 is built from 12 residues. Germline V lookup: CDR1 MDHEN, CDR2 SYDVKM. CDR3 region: CASSPGTGELFF. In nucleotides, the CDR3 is TGTGCCAGCAGCCCCGGGACCGGGGAGCTGTTTTTT.

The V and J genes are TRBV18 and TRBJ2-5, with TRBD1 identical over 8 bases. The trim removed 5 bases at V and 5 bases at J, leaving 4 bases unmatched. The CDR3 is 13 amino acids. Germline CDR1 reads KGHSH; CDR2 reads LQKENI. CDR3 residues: CASSGQGRETQYF. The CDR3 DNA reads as TGTGCCAGCTCAGGACAGGGTCGGGAGACCCAGTACTTC.

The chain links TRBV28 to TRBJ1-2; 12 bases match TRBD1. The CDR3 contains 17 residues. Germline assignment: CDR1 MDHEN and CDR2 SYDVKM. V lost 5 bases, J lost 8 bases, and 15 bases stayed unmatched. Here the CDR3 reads CASSPRDRGQGVGGYTF. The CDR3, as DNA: TGTGCCAGCAGTCCACGGGACAGGGGGCAGGGGGTTGGGGGCTACACCTTC.

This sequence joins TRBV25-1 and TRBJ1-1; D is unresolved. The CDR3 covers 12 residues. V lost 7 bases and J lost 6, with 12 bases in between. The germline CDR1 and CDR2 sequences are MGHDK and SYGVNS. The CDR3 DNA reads TGTGCCAGCAAAAGAGCCGGGGCTGAAGCTTTCTTT. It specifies CASKRAGAEAFF. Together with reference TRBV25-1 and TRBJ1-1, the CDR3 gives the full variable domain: EADIYQTPRYLVIGTGKKITLECSQTMGHDKMYWYQQDPGMELHLIHYSYGVNSTEKGDLSSESTVSRIRTEHFPLTLESARPSHTSQYLCASKRAGAEAFFGQGTRLTVV.

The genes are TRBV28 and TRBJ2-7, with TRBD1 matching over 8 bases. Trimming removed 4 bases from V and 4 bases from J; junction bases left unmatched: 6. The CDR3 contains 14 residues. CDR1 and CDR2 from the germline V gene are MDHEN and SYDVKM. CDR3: CASSSFRGRYEQYF. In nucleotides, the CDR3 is TGTGCCAGCAGTTCCTTCAGGGGGCGGTACGAGCAGTACTTC.

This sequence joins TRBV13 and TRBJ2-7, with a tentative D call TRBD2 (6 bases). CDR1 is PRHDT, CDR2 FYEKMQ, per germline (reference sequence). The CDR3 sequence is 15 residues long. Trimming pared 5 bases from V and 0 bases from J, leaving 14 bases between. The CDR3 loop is CASSRGSTSSYEQYF. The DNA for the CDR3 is TGTGCCAGCAGCCGGGGGAGTACTAGCTCCTACGAGCAGTACTTC.

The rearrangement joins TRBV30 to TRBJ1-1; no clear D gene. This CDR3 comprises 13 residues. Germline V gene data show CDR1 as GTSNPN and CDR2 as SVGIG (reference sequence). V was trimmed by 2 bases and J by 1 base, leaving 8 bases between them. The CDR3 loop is CAWSLEGNTEAFF. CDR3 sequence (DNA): TGTGCCTGGAGTCTTGAGGGGAACACTGAAGCTTTCTTT.

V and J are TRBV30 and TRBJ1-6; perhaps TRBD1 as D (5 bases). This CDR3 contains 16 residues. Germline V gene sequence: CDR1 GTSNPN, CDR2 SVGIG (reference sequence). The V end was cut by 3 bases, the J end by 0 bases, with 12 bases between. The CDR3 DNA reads TGTGCCTGGAGGGACCCCGACAGCTCCTATAATTCACCCCTCCACTTT. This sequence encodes CAWRDPDSSYNSPLHF.

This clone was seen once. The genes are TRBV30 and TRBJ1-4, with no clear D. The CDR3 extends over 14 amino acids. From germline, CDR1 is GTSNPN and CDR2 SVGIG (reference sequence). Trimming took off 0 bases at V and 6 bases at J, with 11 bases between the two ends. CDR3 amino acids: CAWSVHGLDEKLFF. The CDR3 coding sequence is TGTGCCTGGAGTGTACACGGGTTGGATGAAAAACTGTTTTTT.

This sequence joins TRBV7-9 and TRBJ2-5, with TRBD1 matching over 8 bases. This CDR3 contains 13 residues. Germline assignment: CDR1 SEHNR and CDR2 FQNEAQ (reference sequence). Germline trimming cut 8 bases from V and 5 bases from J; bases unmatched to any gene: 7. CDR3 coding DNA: TGTGCCAGCGCGGGCAGGGGGCCCGAGACCCAGTACTTC. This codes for CASAGRGPETQYF. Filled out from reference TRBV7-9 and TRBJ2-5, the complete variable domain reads DTGVSQNPRHKITKRGQNVTFRCDPISEHNRLYWYRQTLGQGPEFLTYFQNEAQLEKSRLLSDRFSAERPKGSFSTLEIQRTEQGDSAMYLCASAGRGPETQYFGPGTRLLVL.

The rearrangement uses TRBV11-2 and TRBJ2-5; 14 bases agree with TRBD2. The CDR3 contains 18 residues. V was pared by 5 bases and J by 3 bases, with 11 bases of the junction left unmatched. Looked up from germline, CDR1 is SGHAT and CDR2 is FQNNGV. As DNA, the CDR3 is TGTGCCAGCAGCCCAGGACTAGCGGGGGGTCGCCTGAAAGAGACCCAGTACTTC. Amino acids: CASSPGLAGGRLKETQYF.

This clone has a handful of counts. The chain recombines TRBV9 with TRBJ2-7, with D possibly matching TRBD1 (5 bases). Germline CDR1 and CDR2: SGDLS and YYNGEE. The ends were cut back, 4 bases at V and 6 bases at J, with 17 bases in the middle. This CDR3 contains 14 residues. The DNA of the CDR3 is TGTGCCAGCAGCCCACAGGCCCGCACTACCGAGCAGTACTTC. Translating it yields CASSPQARTTEQYF.